This TCR beta chain was sequenced in a study of early T cells in non-severe SARS-CoV-2 infection. About the research overall: The input, bulk RNA from unsorted whole blood, was sequenced, and chains were unpaired. The study's findings and limits: Private and CD4 specificities were missed by VDJdb matching, which favored anti-spike CD8 responses.

Tagging with unique molecular identifiers was applied to individual cDNA molecules. TCRdb passed the 5' RACE reads through MiXCR, listing each CDR3 protein once. The table lists tens of thousands of distinct CDR3 sequences, roughly a tenth of them singletons. CDR1 is WSHSY and CDR2 is SAAADI in the germline V gene. The V segment lost 1 base and the J segment 6 bases; nucleotides outside the gene matches: 8. This CDR3 region has 16 residues. Worth noting for this clonotype: Its antigen is as yet unknown.

The TCR was taken from an adult who was a healthcare worker with PCR-confirmed SARS-CoV-2 infection or an uninfected control (not recorded which). The V call is TRBV10-2, the J call TRBJ2-1; 8 nucleotides line up with TRBD2. Input material: whole blood. CDR3 sequence: CASSEWRGEGLNEQFF. CDR3 coding DNA: TGCGCCAGCAGTGAGTGGCGGGGGGAGGGTCTCAATGAGCAGTTCTTC.